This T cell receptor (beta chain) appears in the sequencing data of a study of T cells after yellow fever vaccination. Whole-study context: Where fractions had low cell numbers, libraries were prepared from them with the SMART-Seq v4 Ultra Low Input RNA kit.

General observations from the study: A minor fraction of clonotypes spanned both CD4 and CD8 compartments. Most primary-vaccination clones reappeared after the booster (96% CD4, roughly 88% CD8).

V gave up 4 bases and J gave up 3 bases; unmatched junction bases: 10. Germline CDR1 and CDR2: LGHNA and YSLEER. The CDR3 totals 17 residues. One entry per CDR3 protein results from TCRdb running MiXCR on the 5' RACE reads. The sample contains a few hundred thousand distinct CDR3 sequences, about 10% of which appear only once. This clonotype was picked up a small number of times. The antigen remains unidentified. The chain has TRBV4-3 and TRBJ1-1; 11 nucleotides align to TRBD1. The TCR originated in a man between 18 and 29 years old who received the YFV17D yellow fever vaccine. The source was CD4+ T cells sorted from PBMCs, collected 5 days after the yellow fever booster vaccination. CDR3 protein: CASSPRTGGVMDTEAFF. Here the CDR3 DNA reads TGCGCCAGCAGCCCACGGACAGGGGGCGTTATGGACACTGAAGCTTTCTTT.